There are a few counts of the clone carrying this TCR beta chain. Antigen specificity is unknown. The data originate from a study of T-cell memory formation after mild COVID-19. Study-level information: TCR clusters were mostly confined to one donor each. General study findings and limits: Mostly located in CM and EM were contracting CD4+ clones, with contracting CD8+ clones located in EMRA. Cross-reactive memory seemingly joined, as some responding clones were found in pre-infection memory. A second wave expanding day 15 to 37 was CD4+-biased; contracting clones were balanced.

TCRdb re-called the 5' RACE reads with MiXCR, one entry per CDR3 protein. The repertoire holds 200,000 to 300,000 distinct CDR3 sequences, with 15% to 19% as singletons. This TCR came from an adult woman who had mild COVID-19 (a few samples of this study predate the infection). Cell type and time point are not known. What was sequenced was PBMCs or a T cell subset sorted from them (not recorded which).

The CDR3 coding sequence is TGTGCCAGCACCCAAGGGGGCGCGGTTGGCTACACCTTC. This translates into CASTQGGAVGYTF. The chain has TRBV6-5 and TRBJ1-2, with 7 bases aligning to TRBD1. The germline CDR1 and CDR2 sequences are MNHEY and SVGAGI. The CDR3 covers 13 residues. After removal of 7 bases from V and 7 bases from J, the junction contained 9 bases not matched to a gene.